The next 24 T cell receptor beta chains were all read from a single sample in a study of post-analysis software for immune sequencing data. Regarding the study as a whole: Elevated frequency relative to controls characterized roughly five TRBV segments in patients, TRBV5-6, TRBV5-1 and TRBV20-1 among them.

Unique molecular identifiers were carried by the TCR beta cDNA libraries. TCRdb redid the calling of the PCR reads with MiXCR, one entry per CDR3 protein. The table lists roughly 540,000 distinct CDR3 sequences, about a third of them singletons. These TCRs' antigens remain unknown. Sequenced material: blood. All receptors come from a girl aged 2-17 years with multiple sclerosis.

The CDR3 coding sequence is TGCGCCAGCAGCTTGGCGACAGGGTATCCTGAAGCTTTCTTT. Translated, it gives CASSLATGYPEAFF. The chain is built from TRBV5-1 and TRBJ1-1; 7 bases match TRBD1. CDR3 size: 14 residues. The V gene end was trimmed by 0 bases and the J gene end by 6 bases; junction bases not matched to a gene: 5. Germline CDR1 SGHRS, CDR2 YFSETQ.

The chain carries TRBV7-9 and TRBJ1-2, with D unclear. Trimming removed 4 bases at V and 4 bases at J, with 13 bases between. CDR3 length: 14 amino acids. Germline CDR1 reads SEHNR; CDR2 reads FQNEAQ (reference sequence). The CDR3, as DNA: TGTGCCAGCAGCTCCATTGGTGATTTCTATGGCTACACCTTC. Translating it yields CASSSIGDFYGYTF.

This clonotype was seen a few times. V gene TRBV5-1 combines with J gene TRBJ1-2, with 10 bases lining up with TRBD1. Germline V CDR1 and CDR2: SGHRS, YFSETQ. Trimming took 4 bases from V and 6 from J; bases not matched to a gene: 3. The CDR3 totals 13 residues. CDR3 in amino acids: CASSRDRGDGYTF. The CDR3, as DNA: TGCGCCAGCAGCCGGGACAGGGGAGATGGCTACACCTTC.

The genes are TRBV11-2 and TRBJ2-1, with TRBD2 matching over 8 bases. The CDR3 contains 18 residues. Germline-derived CDR1 and CDR2 are SGHAT and FQNNGV. Germline trimming cut 2 bases from V and 2 bases from J; bases unmatched to any gene: 11. CDR3 in amino acids: CASSLSGLTGGTYNEQFF. CDR3 bases: TGTGCCAGCAGCTTAAGTGGACTAACGGGGGGGACCTACAATGAGCAGTTCTTC.

This chain joins TRBV29-1 and TRBJ1-6, with D tentatively TRBD1 (5 bases). Germline-derived CDR1 and CDR2 are SQVTM and ANQGSEA. The ends were cut back, 5 bases at V and 7 bases at J, with 12 bases in the middle. CDR3 length: 13 residues. The CDR3 DNA follows: TGCAGCGTTCGACATCGGGGCAATTCACCCCTCCACTTT. Its translation is CSVRHRGNSPLHF.

This clonotype was observed a few times. The rearrangement joins TRBV20-1 to TRBJ1-2; tentative D call: TRBD1 (6 bases). Germline-derived CDR1 and CDR2 are DFQATT and SNEGSKA (reference sequence). This CDR3 has 13 amino acids. The CDR3 here is CVPSGGSRYGYTF. The CDR3 DNA sequence: TGCGTCCCCTCCGGGGGCTCGCGCTATGGCTACACCTTC.

In this sample, this clonotype turned up many times. The chain employs TRBV20-1 and TRBJ2-1; D assignment may be TRBD1 or TRBD2 (5 bases each). This CDR3 is 13 amino acids long. Trimming left V 1 base short and J 4 bases short, with 8 bases between. CDR1 and CDR2 (germline): DFQATT, SNEGSKA (reference sequence). The CDR3 DNA follows: TGCAGTGCTAGAGGGGACCGGTACAATGAGCAGTTCTTC. It specifies CSARGDRYNEQFF.

This clonotype has just a few counts. The gene calls are TRBV6-1 and TRBJ1-5, with TRBD1 identical over 9 bases. Germline trimming cut 6 bases from V and 2 bases from J; bases unmatched to any gene: 11. CDR1 MNHNS and CDR2 SASEGT come from the germline V gene. The CDR3 extends over 17 amino acids. The CDR3, as DNA: TGTGCCAGCAGCCCAATCGGGACAGGGCTAGGCAATCAGCCCCAGCATTTT. Translating it yields CASSPIGTGLGNQPQHF.

To note about this clonotype: The junction does not match germline at one end; this may be a read error. V is TRBV7-7 and J is TRBJ2-5, with unresolved D. The J call is in doubt because the DNA end fits TRBJ2-7 better. Germline CDR1 SSHAT, CDR2 FNYEAQ (reference sequence). CDR3 length equals 13 residues. The CDR3 nucleotides are TGTGCTAGCAGCTCCGCCCCGGGCGACGAGCAGTACTTC. Protein product: CASSSAPGDEQYF.

This clonotype was picked up a small number of times. The chain recombines TRBV10-3 with TRBJ2-4, with 9 bases identical to TRBD1. CDR1 is ENHRY and CDR2 is SYGVKD in the germline V gene. The V and J ends lost 6 bases and 0 bases, in that order; junction bases with no gene match: 12. The CDR3 sequence is 18 residues long. In nucleotides, the CDR3 is TGTGCCATCAGACCGGGACAGGGTACCACCATAGCCAAAAACATTCAGTACTTC. It is translated as CAIRPGQGTTIAKNIQYF.

Concerning this clonotype itself: The junction shows a germline mismatch at one end, possibly a read error. This sequence joins TRBV12-3 or TRBV12-4 and TRBJ2-3; no clear D gene. This CDR3 has 12 amino acids. The CDR3 loop is CASRFGADMQYF. As DNA, the CDR3 is TGTGCCAGCAGATTCGGCGCAGATATGCAGTATTTT.

A note on this clonotype: One end of the junction fails to match germline, which may point to a read error. The gene calls are TRBV3-1 and TRBJ2-1; D might be TRBD1 (5 bases). Germline loops: CDR1 LGHDT, CDR2 YNNKEL (reference sequence). The CDR3 sequence is 13 residues long. The CDR3: CASSQPWGNERFF. The CDR3 nucleotides are TGTGCCAGCAGCCAACCCTGGGGCAATGAGCGGTTCTTC.

In its sample, this clonotype was seen a few times. V and J are TRBV12-3 or TRBV12-4 and TRBJ1-4; unclear D gene. This CDR3 contains 12 residues. Trimming took off 10 bases at V and 6 bases at J, with 12 bases between the two ends. The CDR3 is CATAFGYEKLFF. The CDR3 coding sequence is TGTGCCACCGCCTTCGGGTATGAAAAACTGTTTTTT.

Worth noting for this clonotype: Germline is not matched at one junction end, which may reflect a read error. The rearrangement uses TRBV5-5 and TRBJ1-2, with D possibly TRBD1 on 5 matching bases. Germline V lookup: CDR1 SGHKS, CDR2 YYEKEE (reference sequence). There are 14 residues in the CDR3. The DNA for the CDR3 is TGTGCCTGCAGCCCTGGGGGATTAGGCTATGGCTACACCTTC. This sequence encodes CACSPGGLGYGYTF.

The chain couples TRBV6-5 to TRBJ1-1; tentatively, D is TRBD1 (5 bases). CDR3 length equals 16 residues. CDR1 MNHEY and CDR2 SVGAGI come from the germline V gene. Deletions cut 3 bases from V and 5 bases from J, with 19 bases between. The CDR3, as DNA: TGTGCCAGCAGTTATACAGGCTTTGGGGCCGTAACTGAAGCTTTCTTT. Translated, it gives CASSYTGFGAVTEAFF.

The chain employs TRBV29-1 and TRBJ2-3; perhaps TRBD2 as D (6 bases). The CDR3 spans 14 residues. Trimming took off 6 bases at V and 2 bases at J, with 15 bases between the two ends. CDR1 is SQVTM and CDR2 is ANQGSEA in the germline V gene. The CDR3 here is CSVGASVITDTQYF. In DNA form, the CDR3 reads TGCAGCGTCGGGGCTAGCGTAATCACAGATACGCAGTATTTT.

This CDR3 reads CASVRGAYNEQYF. CDR3 sequence (DNA): TGTGCCAGCGTCCGGGGGGCCTACAATGAGCAGTACTTC. The V call is TRBV6-1, the J call TRBJ2-4; a weak D match, TRBD2 (7 bases). V lost 8 bases and J 13 bases, leaving 21 bases between the germline ends. Germline V gene sequence: CDR1 MNHNS, CDR2 SASEGT. This CDR3 contains 13 residues.

The chain couples TRBV5-1 to TRBJ2-1, with no clear D. The V end was cut by 3 bases, the J end by 7 bases, with 8 bases between. This CDR3 contains 12 residues. CDR1 is SGHRS, CDR2 YFSETQ, per germline. This chain's CDR3 is CASSYNLNEQFF. CDR3 in DNA: TGCGCCAGCAGCTACAATCTAAATGAGCAGTTCTTC.

In this sample, this clonotype turned up a few times. The chain links TRBV14 to TRBJ2-7; 10 bases line up with TRBD2. V was pared by 2 bases and J by 6 bases, with 7 bases of the junction left unmatched. Germline CDR1 reads SGHDN; CDR2 reads FVKESK. The CDR3 totals 15 residues. Here the CDR3 DNA reads TGTGCCAGCAGCCAACTAGCGGGGGCAGCCGCCGAGCAGTACTTC. Protein: CASSQLAGAAAEQYF.

The table lists this clonotype with a few counts. The gene calls are TRBV6-5 and TRBJ2-5; no clear D gene. The germline gives CDR1 MNHEY, CDR2 SVGAGI. The CDR3 is 11 amino acids. Trimming removed 8 bases from V and 5 bases from J, with 9 bases in between. CDR3 nucleotides: TGTGCCAGCGGTCCAGCGGAGACCCAGTACTTC. Amino acid sequence: CASGPAETQYF.

This clonotype was recorded only once. The V and J genes are TRBV24-1 and TRBJ1-2; unclear D gene. The CDR3 loop spans 14 amino acids. The germline gives CDR1 KGHDR, CDR2 SFDVKD. Trimming removed 4 bases from V and 7 bases from J, with 15 bases in between. The DNA of the CDR3 is TGTGCCACCAGTGAACACGGGATGACTATTGGCTACACCTTC. Amino acid sequence: CATSEHGMTIGYTF.

The chain combines TRBV5-5 with TRBJ1-6; D gene uncertain. The CDR3 sequence is 15 residues long. Germline CDR1 reads SGHKS; CDR2 reads YYEKEE (reference sequence). Deletions cut 0 bases from V and 2 bases from J, with 6 bases between. CDR3 sequence reads: CASSLAKTYNSPLHF. CDR3 nucleotide sequence: TGTGCCAGCAGCTTGGCAAAAACCTATAATTCACCCCTCCACTTT.

The chain joins TRBV5-1 to TRBJ2-7; D remains unclear. There are 13 residues in the CDR3. Germline V gene lookup returns CDR1 SGHRS and CDR2 YFSETQ. The germline V and J ends were trimmed by 5 bases and 3 bases, with 12 bases remaining between them. The CDR3 loop reads CASSSWLGYEQYF. CDR3 nucleotide sequence: TGCGCCAGCAGTAGTTGGTTGGGCTACGAGCAGTACTTC.

This clonotype was counted a single time. J is TRBJ1-5 and V is TRBV29-1; tentatively, D is TRBD1 (5 bases). Trimming pared 2 bases from V and 7 bases from J, leaving 12 bases between. CDR1 SQVTM and CDR2 ANQGSEA come from the germline V gene. CDR3 length equals 13 residues. The CDR3 here is CSVELGGGQPQHF. The CDR3 DNA follows: TGCAGCGTTGAACTCGGGGGTGGACAGCCCCAGCATTTT.